Shown below are 14 T cell receptor beta chains from a single sample sequenced in a study of tumor-infiltrating lymphocytes in oesophageal squamous cell carcinoma. Each CDR3 protein is one row after TCRdb ran MiXCR on the PCR reads. The repertoire has 15,000 to 20,000 distinct CDR3 sequences, 35% to 45% of them found once; the top ten carry roughly two fifths. Sequenced input: esophageal tumor tissue. These TCRs come from a male donor with esophageal squamous cell carcinoma.

V and J are TRBV7-6 and TRBJ1-1; tentatively, D is TRBD1 (6 bases). This CDR3 is built from 13 residues. Trimming cost V 3 bases and J 6 bases, with 11 bases left between them. Germline V lookup: CDR1 SGHVS, CDR2 FNYEAQ. The CDR3 region is CASSFTGGAEAFF. The CDR3, as DNA: TGTGCCAGCAGCTTCACCGGGGGCGCTGAAGCTTTCTTT.

The chain recombines TRBV6-5 with TRBJ1-1; no firm D call. V was shortened by 2 bases and J by 3 bases, with 10 bases between the two germline ends. The CDR3 runs to 14 residues. Germline CDR1 and CDR2: MNHEY and SVGAGI. Here the CDR3 DNA reads TGTGCCAGCAGTTACGGCAGCTATGACACTGAAGCTTTCTTT. Residues: CASSYGSYDTEAFF.

There are many counts of this clonotype. A much larger clone differs by one base, so this may be a read error. The genes are TRBV7-2 and TRBJ2-3; D perhaps matches TRBD2 (5 bases). The CDR3 extends over 15 amino acids. V was cut by 6 bases and J by 14 bases, with 27 bases left in between. The germline V gene has CDR1 SGHTA and CDR2 FQGNSA. CDR3 protein: CASSLPPAGTGELYF. For the CDR3, the DNA is TGTGCCAGCAGTTTACCCCCCGCCGGAACCGGGGAGCTGTATTTT.

The sample holds a few counts of this clonotype. The chain combines TRBV7-3 with TRBJ2-7; D unresolved. V gave up 6 bases and J gave up 7 bases, with 22 bases separating them. CDR1 is SGHTA and CDR2 is FQGTGA in the germline V gene. The CDR3 loop spans 15 amino acids. CDR3 nucleotides: TGTGCCAGCAGTCCTCGCGAGGCGGAAGGCGATGAGCAGTACTTC. Translated: CASSPREAEGDEQYF.

Of note for this clonotype: Since the CDR3 does not end with the conserved phenylalanine or tryptophan, this likely comes from a read error. No DNA is shown, since the ends of the CDR3 on it are uncertain; the CDR3 is the one TCRdb lists. V gene TRBV11-2 combines with J gene TRBJ2-3; the DNA was not used to check the table's D call, TRBD1. A total of 17 residues make up the CDR3, ends included. Germline CDR1 is SGHAT and CDR2 is FQNNGV. CDR3 sequence: CASRVRDRSSSEAFFGQ.

This clonotype appeared many times. The chain carries TRBV5-1 and TRBJ2-4; 9 bases agree with TRBD2. Germline loops: CDR1 SGHRS, CDR2 YFSETQ. The junction had 14 bases not matched to a gene; V was cut back by 3 bases and J by 13 bases. The CDR3 is 15 amino acids. The CDR3 spells CASSYRLAESLTQYF. The CDR3 DNA reads TGCGCCAGCAGCTACCGACTAGCGGAATCTTTGACGCAGTACTTC.

The chain couples TRBV7-2 to TRBJ2-6; D not resolved. TRBJ2-7 explains the end of the DNA better; the J call may be wrong. The CDR3 is made up of 15 amino acids. Germline CDR1 is SGHTA and CDR2 is FQGNSA. The CDR3 loop reads CASSPAAQRSYEQYF. The CDR3 DNA reads TGTGCCAGCAGCCCTGCGGCCCAGCGCTCCTACGAGCAGTACTTC.

The chain employs TRBV12-3 or TRBV12-4 and TRBJ2-3; 7 nucleotides line up with TRBD1. V was pared by 7 bases and J by 2 bases, with 9 bases of the junction left unmatched. The CDR3 is made up of 15 amino acids. CDR3 region: CASTRTGDLTDTQYF. CDR3 nucleotide sequence: TGTGCCAGCACTCGGACAGGTGACCTCACAGATACGCAGTATTTT.

CDR3 in amino acids: CASSLQAGLADTQYF. Here the CDR3 DNA reads TGTGCCAGCAGCTTACAGGCGGGGTTGGCAGATACGCAGTATTTT. The rearrangement uses TRBV11-2 and TRBJ2-3, with a tentative D call TRBD2 (6 bases). The CDR3 has 15 residues. Germline CDR1 is SGHAT and CDR2 is FQNNGV. V was trimmed by 2 bases and J by 4 bases, leaving 13 bases between them.

The J gene is TRBJ2-7, the V gene TRBV20-1; no clear D. The CDR3 covers 13 residues. Trimming removed 2 bases from V and 0 bases from J, with 8 bases in between. In germline, CDR1 is DFQATT, CDR2 SNEGSKA (reference sequence). DNA for the CDR3: TGCAGTGCTAGACGGACGGACTCCTACGAGCAGTACTTC. It translates to CSARRTDSYEQYF.

There are many counts of this clonotype. The chain recombines TRBV6-1 with TRBJ2-3; no clear D gene. V was cut by 5 bases and J by 0 bases, with 0 bases left in between. CDR1 is MNHNS and CDR2 is SASEGT in the germline V gene. This CDR3 is 11 amino acids long. The CDR3 coding sequence is TGTGCCAGCAGTAGCACAGATACGCAGTATTTT. Protein product: CASSSTDTQYF.

This clonotype was detected a few times. The J gene is TRBJ2-3, the V gene TRBV20-1, with D uncertain. From germline, CDR1 is DFQATT and CDR2 SNEGSKA (reference sequence). With 4 bases removed from V and 0 bases from J, the gap between germline ends came to 14 bases. The CDR3 totals 15 residues. The CDR3 DNA reads as TGCAGTGCTACCGGACGTTTGTTAAGCACAGATACGCAGTATTTT. Translated, it gives CSATGRLLSTDTQYF.

The chain joins TRBV6-1 to TRBJ2-3, with 11 bases that match TRBD2. The J call may be faulty, since TRBJ2-7 better matches the DNA end. CDR3 length: 15 amino acids. Germline CDR1 reads MNHNS; CDR2 reads SASEGT. In DNA, the CDR3 is TGTGCCACCCGGGGGACTAGCGGTCCCTCCTACGAGCAGTACTTC. The encoded protein is CATRGTSGPSYEQYF.

Ten or more counts support this clonotype. Because the CDR3's place on the DNA is in doubt, the DNA is left out and the CDR3 is given as listed by TCRdb. The chain links TRBV7-3 to TRBJ2-5; the table calls TRBD1, which could not be checked here. The CDR3 is 23 amino acids in total, end residues counted. The germline CDR1 and CDR2 sequences are SGHTA and FQGTGA. This CDR3 is CASSLGTEIHPSTLGTGRETQYF.